The TCR beta chain described here comes from a study of cytomegalovirus exposure and HLA in healthy donors. For the study at large: As released early, the data held 65 million to 90 million unique TCRs from HLA-typed donors.

Study-level results: TCR beta V segments were, for the most part, productive about 87% or about 30% of the time in an earlier analysis.

PCR involved 60 Vbeta and 13 Jbeta primers. This table comes from immunoSEQ multiplex PCR, and its TCRdb copy is limited to in-frame clones, with some not included. The sample contains about 140,000 clones, 73% of which appear only once. The CDR3 is 15 amino acids. V lost 4 bases and J lost 4; bases outside the gene matches: 9. Germline values: CDR1 KGHSH, CDR2 LQKENI. As for this clone: Antigen specificity is unknown.

This TCR was sampled from a woman aged 40 to 55 in good health and CMV-seronegative. The rearrangement joins TRBV18 to TRBJ1-1; TRBD1 matches at 7 bases. Sequencing was performed on PBMCs. CDR3 residues: CASSRPDRVSTEAFF. As DNA, the CDR3 is TGTGCCAGCTCACGCCCTGACAGGGTATCCACTGAAGCTTTCTTT.